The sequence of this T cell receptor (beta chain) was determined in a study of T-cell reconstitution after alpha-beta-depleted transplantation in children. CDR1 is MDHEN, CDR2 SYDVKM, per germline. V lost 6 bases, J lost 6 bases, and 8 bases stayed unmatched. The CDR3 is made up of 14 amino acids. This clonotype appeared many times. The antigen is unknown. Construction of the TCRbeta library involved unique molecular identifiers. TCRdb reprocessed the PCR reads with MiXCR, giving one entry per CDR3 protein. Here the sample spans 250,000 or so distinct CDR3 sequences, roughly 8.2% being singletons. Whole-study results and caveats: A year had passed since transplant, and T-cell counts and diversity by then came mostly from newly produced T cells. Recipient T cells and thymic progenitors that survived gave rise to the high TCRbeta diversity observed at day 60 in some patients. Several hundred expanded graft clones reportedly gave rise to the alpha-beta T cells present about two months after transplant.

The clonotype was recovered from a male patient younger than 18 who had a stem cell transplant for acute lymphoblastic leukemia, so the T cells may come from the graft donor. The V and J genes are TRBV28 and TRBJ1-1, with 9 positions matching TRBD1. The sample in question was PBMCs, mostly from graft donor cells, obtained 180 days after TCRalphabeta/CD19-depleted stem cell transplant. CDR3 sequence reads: CASRIQGAGAEAFF. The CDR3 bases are TGTGCCAGCAGGATACAGGGGGCTGGTGCTGAAGCTTTCTTT. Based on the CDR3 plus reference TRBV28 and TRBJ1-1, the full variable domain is DVKVTQSSRYLVKRTGEKVFLECVQDMDHENMFWYRQDPGLGLRLIYFSYDVKMKEKGDIPEGYSVSREKKERFSLILESASTNQTSMYLCASRIQGAGAEAFFGQGTRLTVV.